This TCR beta chain was retrieved from a study of T cell responses to AZD1222 COVID-19 vaccine (dated by TCRdb to 2020 to 2022). A note on the overall study: TCR sequencing was performed for roughly 250 trial participants, of whom about 200 were given two doses of AZD1222 and some 25 were given two doses of MenACWY control vaccine. Trial participants were enrolled by age into 18-55, 56-69 and 70-plus year subgroups, with around 150, 28 and 57 TCR-sequenced participants respectively.

The CDR3 regions of human TCRbeta chains were analyzed by immunosequencing. Turning to the authors' computational methods: TCRs in the repertoires were compared against a reference library of SARS-CoV-2-specific TCRs that had been generated with the MIRA antigen-specificity platform. Breadth was defined as the fraction of unique TCRs that were SARS-CoV-2-associated. Depth was defined as the fraction of total T cells that were SARS-CoV-2-associated. Using the MIRA data, each spike-specific TCR was mapped to the spike region that the TCR reacts to and placed in a CD4 or CD8 class. Log10-transformed breadth and depth values were compared by one-way ANOVA with Sidak's multiple comparisons tests. In TCRdb, the immuneACCESS table is reduced to in-frame sequences with V and J assigned. These tables do not hold every clone; where another copy was compared, an unresolved V gene accounts for under half, and the others remain unexplained. V and J calls and clone size are those listed in that table; D and trimming were worked out from the DNA. Recorded for this sample are about 160,000 clones; 85% to 90% of them occurred a single time. Of the sample, 4% to 5.5% falls within the top ten clones.

What the research found in general, with its limitations: Vaccine-associated CD4 TCRs spanned the whole spike protein, with dominant responses in regions 160-218 and 743-854. No day 14 peak-response samples were available, so repertoires were characterized only after the peak T cell response. In the small 56-69-year group, the increase in depth fell short of significance, most likely because of low power. Only a handful of AZD1222 recipients were SARS-CoV-2 seropositive at baseline, limiting conclusions about previously exposed vaccinees. Epitopes outside the regions mutated in the B.1.351 and B.1.1.7 variants were reportedly recognized by nearly half of the unique spike-specific TCRs. A significant rise in spike-specific TCR breadth and depth was observed after two AZD1222 doses relative to day 0 and relative to MenACWY recipients. Participants were mostly white British and included more females than males, and it was suggested by the authors that clonal diversity may have been underestimated.

The meaning of the sample's time point label: about 28 days (+/-7) after the second vaccine dose. AZD1222 recipients given second doses at about 4 weeks or at about 12 weeks were pooled, since spike-specific TCR depth and breadth were not found to differ between the two schedules. Vaccinee samples were obtained from the UK trials COV001 and COV002, which included a single-blind randomized controlled phase 2/3 trial of AZD1222 (ChAdOx1 nCoV-19) in healthy adults. For TCRbeta chain sequencing, PBMC samples from trial participants were taken at day 0 and at day 28 after the second dose. Remarks on this clone: Its antigen is still unknown. No clone much larger than this one lies a single base away; base qualities are absent.

V and J are trimmed by 2 bases and 5 bases, and the gene matches miss 2 bases of the junction. From the cysteine up to the phenylalanine, the CDR3 has a length of 14 residues. Only the CDR3 DNA is retained, 42 bases long and in frame from the first base. CDR1 SNHLY and CDR2 FYNNEI were looked up in the germline V gene. The sequence joins TRBV2 to TRBJ2-5; TRBD1 fits 10 bases in the junction. The sequence derives from an adult who received the AZD1222 COVID-19 vaccine. The sequenced sample was peripheral blood, obtained 28 days after the second AZD1222 dose. DNA sequence: TGTGCCAGCAGTGAATCGGGACAGGGGGAGACCCAGTACTTC. This codes for CASSESGQGETQYF.